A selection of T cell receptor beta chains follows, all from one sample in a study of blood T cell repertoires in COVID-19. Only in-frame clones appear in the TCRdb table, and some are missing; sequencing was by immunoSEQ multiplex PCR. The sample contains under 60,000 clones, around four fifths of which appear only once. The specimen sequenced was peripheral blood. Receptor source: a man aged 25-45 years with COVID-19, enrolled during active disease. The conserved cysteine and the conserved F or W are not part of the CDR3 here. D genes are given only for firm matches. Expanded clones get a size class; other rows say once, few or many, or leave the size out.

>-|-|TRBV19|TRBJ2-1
ASSPSAPREQF
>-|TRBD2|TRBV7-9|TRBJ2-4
ASSPGLAGVLSKNIQY
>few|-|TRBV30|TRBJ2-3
AWRSVPSTDTQY
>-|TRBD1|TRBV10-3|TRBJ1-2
ATRGSGTAQGYT
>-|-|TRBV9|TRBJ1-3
ASSPDSSVFGNTIY
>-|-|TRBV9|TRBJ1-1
ASSVGHSEAF
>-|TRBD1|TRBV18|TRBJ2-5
ASSPGDRGETQY
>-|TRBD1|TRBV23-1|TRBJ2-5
ASSRHRGLETQY
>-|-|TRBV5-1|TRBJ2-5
ASSFSDQETQY
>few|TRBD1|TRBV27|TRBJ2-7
ASSQGQGDEQY
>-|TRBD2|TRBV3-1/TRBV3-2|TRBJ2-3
ASPKREWADTQY
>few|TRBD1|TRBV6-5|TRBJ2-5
ASSLRPQGAVETQY
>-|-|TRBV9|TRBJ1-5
ASSVSGDQPQH
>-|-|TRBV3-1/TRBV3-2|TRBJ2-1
ASSGKVGSSYNEQF
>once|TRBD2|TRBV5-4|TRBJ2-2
ASSGGGLAGAGGELF
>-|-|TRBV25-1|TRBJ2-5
ASSELAYQETQY
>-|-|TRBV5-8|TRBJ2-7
ASSREYEQY
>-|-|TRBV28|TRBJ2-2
ASSPPRFGELF
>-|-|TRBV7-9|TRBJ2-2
ASSLEANTGELF
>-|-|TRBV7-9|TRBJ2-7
ASSSGIFTYEQY
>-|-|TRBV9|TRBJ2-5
ASSVGAGETQY
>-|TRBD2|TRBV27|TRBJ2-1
ASSPPVIAGEKLF
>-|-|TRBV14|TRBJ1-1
ASSRNTYTEAF
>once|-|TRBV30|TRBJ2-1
AWTGSSYNEQF
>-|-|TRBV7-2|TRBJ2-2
ASSLRGRSGELF
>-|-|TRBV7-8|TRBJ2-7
ASSLAGPSYEQY
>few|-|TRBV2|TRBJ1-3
ATGSSPGNTIY
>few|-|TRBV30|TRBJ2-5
AWSVTGGWETQY
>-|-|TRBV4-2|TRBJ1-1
ASSRTGDRGTEAF
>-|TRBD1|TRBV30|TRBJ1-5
AWSQERGRYSNQPQH
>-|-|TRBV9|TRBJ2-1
ASSVGQEQYNEQF
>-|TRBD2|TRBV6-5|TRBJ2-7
ASLQAGGYEQY
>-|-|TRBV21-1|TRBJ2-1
ASSTDRALSYNEQF
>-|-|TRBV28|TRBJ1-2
ASHSQPIGYT
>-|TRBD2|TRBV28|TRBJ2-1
ASSSSTSGSRYEQF
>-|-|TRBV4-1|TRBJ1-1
ASSQFRGTEAF
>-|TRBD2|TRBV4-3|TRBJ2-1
ASSQDHNLAGDEQF
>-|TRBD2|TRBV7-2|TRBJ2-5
ASSPLAGLAGGIGTQY
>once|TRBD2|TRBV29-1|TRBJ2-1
SVVAGYNEQF
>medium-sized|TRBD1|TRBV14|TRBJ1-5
ASSQDGQGNQPQH
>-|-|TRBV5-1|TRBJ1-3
ASSLVTGSSGNTIY